The table lists the clone carrying this TCR beta chain with a count of one. Its antigen is as yet unknown. Researchers ran the PCR with 60 Vbeta and 13 Jbeta primers. Per the original methods: Among the unique TCR beta chains that a later analysis counted, about 84 million in all, roughly 11 million were shared. Data came from immunoSEQ multiplex PCR; TCRdb stores just in-frame clones and leaves some out. V, J and clone size are those of that table, while D and trimming were read from the DNA. Of more than 150,000 clones in the sample, more than 60% were seen once. This specimen belongs to a study of cytomegalovirus exposure and HLA in healthy donors. Study-level points and caveats: The study recorded 160 or so TCR beta chains that were cytomegalovirus-associated.

The CDR3 loop spans 15 amino acids. Trimming pared 0 bases from V and 5 bases from J, leaving 11 bases between. Germline V lookup: CDR1 MNHEY, CDR2 SVGAGI. This TCR derives from a man aged 18 to 30 in good health and CMV-seronegative. The chain employs TRBV6-5 and TRBJ1-5; D is possibly TRBD1 (6 bases). The specimen sequenced was PBMCs. This CDR3 is CASSYSWGQDQPQHF. The DNA for the CDR3 is TGTGCCAGCAGTTACTCATGGGGGCAGGATCAGCCCCAGCATTTT.